The 19 T cell receptor beta chains below all came from one sample that was sequenced in a study of blood T cell repertoires in COVID-19 (dated by TCRdb to the early 2020s). The method behind the library was the immunoSEQ multiplex PCR assay. TCRdb carries this immuneACCESS record with in-frame sequences only. Its versions omit some clonotypes, under half of them owing to an unresolved V gene in the studies checked, with the rest unexplained. For this sample the table gives almost 50,000 clones, of which about 92% were detected only once. Almost 4% of the sample lies in the top ten. Sequenced input: peripheral blood. The receptors stem from a human donor in a cohort sampled during active COVID-19.

The DNA of the CDR3 is TGTGCCAGCTCACGCAATAAACAGGGGCTAGACTACGAGCAGTACTTC. Encoded protein: CASSRNKQGLDYEQYF. V usage is TRBV18 and J usage is TRBJ2-7; 7 bases agree with TRBD1. Looked up from germline, CDR1 is KGHSH and CDR2 is LQKENI. The CDR3 length is 16 residues. The J segment lost 3 bases and the V segment lost 4 bases, leaving 12 bases of the junction unmatched.

The chain's CDR3 is CASSLSDTGVAGNTIYF. The CDR3 DNA reads as TGTGCCAGCAGTTTATCGGATACAGGGGTGGCTGGAAACACCATATATTTT. This chain uses TRBV27 with TRBJ1-3; 7 bases are a match to TRBD1. With 0 bases clipped from V and 2 bases from J, the junction kept 7 bases outside the gene matches. The CDR3 contains 17 residues. Germline loops: CDR1 MNHEY, CDR2 SMNVEV (reference sequence).

V and J are TRBV19 and TRBJ1-1; D gene uncertain. Germline V gene lookup returns CDR1 LNHDA and CDR2 SQIVND (reference sequence). The V gene lost 5 bases and the J gene lost 6 bases, with 16 bases spanning the gap. This CDR3 has 14 residues. CDR3 protein: CASSLRSTAPEAFF. In DNA form, the CDR3 reads TGTGCCAGTAGTCTCAGATCAACAGCCCCTGAAGCTTTCTTT.

This rearrangement joins TRBV28 to TRBJ2-7; 9 bases line up with TRBD1. Germline CDR1 and CDR2: MDHEN and SYDVKM. The length of the CDR3 is 15 residues. The J segment lost 1 base and the V segment lost 7 bases, leaving 8 bases of the junction unmatched. The CDR3 is CASTTGGLRSYEQYF. Written as DNA, the CDR3 is TGTGCCAGCACAACAGGGGGCCTTCGGTCCTACGAGCAGTACTTC.

V gene TRBV2 combines with J gene TRBJ2-7; D is ambiguous. In germline, CDR1 is SNHLY, CDR2 FYNNEI. The V gene lost 6 bases and the J gene lost 6 bases, with 9 bases spanning the gap. The CDR3 totals 11 residues. As DNA, the CDR3 is TGTGCCAGCAGCGGTCACAGCGAGCAGTACGTC. It yields the protein CASSGHSEQYV.

This clone occurred once. The rearrangement links TRBV7-9 to TRBJ1-1; 7 bases match TRBD1. V lost 5 bases, J lost 5 bases, and 11 bases stayed unmatched. The CDR3 length is 15 residues. Germline V gene sequence: CDR1 SEHNR, CDR2 FQNEAQ (reference sequence). The CDR3, as DNA: TGTGCCAGCAGCCCCGGAGGGCCAGGGGGGACTGAAGCTTTCTTT. Translating it yields CASSPGGPGGTEAFF. The entire variable domain, with the rest obtained from reference TRBV7-9 and TRBJ1-1, is as follows: DTGVSQNPRHKITKRGQNVTFRCDPISEHNRLYWYRQTLGQGPEFLTYFQNEAQLEKSRLLSDRFSAERPKGSFSTLEIQRTEQGDSAMYLCASSPGGPGGTEAFFGQGTRLTVV.

The chain joins TRBV24-1 to TRBJ2-7; D is undetermined. CDR1 and CDR2 from the germline V gene are KGHDR and SFDVKD. V lost 0 bases and J 6 bases, leaving 8 bases between the germline ends. The CDR3 runs 13 residues. CDR3 region: CATSDLRTGEQYF. The CDR3 nucleotides read TGTGCCACCAGTGATTTGCGTACTGGCGAGCAGTACTTC.

The gene calls are TRBV6-6 and TRBJ2-6, with D possibly TRBD1 on 6 matching bases. The CDR3 is 16 amino acids. Germline CDR1 and CDR2: MNHNY and SVGAGI (reference sequence). V lost 6 bases to trimming and J lost 4 bases, with 16 bases between them. The CDR3 here is CASRGTGLGGANVLTF. CDR3 nucleotide sequence: TGTGCCAGCAGAGGAACAGGGTTGGGAGGGGCCAACGTCCTGACTTTC.

DNA for the CDR3: TGTGCCAGCAGCCCCACTTGGGAGGGGACGGAGACCCAGTACTTC. Translation: CASSPTWEGTETQYF. V gene TRBV7-6 combines with J gene TRBJ2-5; the match to TRBD2 covers 7 bases. Germline CDR1 reads SGHVS; CDR2 reads FNYEAQ. The trim removed 5 bases at V and 5 bases at J, leaving 11 bases unmatched. The CDR3 is made up of 15 amino acids.

The table lists this clone with a count of one. The V and J genes are TRBV9 and TRBJ2-1; D call uncertain. Germline values: CDR1 SGDLS, CDR2 YYNGEE. Between the trimmed V and J ends, which lost 2 bases and 8 bases, there was a span of 20 bases. The CDR3 is 16 amino acids. The CDR3 DNA follows: TGTGCCAGCAGCGTTTACGGTCGGGTGGATACTGATGAGCAGTTCTTC. It is translated as CASSVYGRVDTDEQFF.

This clone was picked up one time. V is TRBV27 and J is TRBJ1-1; 10 bases agree with TRBD1. This CDR3 is 15 amino acids long. The V and J ends lost 5 bases and 5 bases, in that order; junction bases with no gene match: 8. Germline CDR1 MNHEY, CDR2 SMNVEV (reference sequence). As DNA, the CDR3 is TGTGCCAGCAGTCCTAGACAGGGGGCAAGGACTGAAGCTTTCTTT. Its protein product is CASSPRQGARTEAFF.

V gene TRBV6-5 combines with J gene TRBJ1-5; 12 nucleotides agree with TRBD1. Looked up from germline, CDR1 is MNHEY and CDR2 is SVGAGI. The CDR3 contains 15 residues. Unmatched junction bases numbered 6, after V lost 6 bases and J lost 6 bases. CDR3 DNA sequence: TGTGCCAGCAGATCAGGGACAGGGGGCTTTCAGCCCCAGCATTTT. This sequence encodes CASRSGTGGFQPQHF.

The gene calls are TRBV30 and TRBJ1-3; D uncertain. Germline loops: CDR1 GTSNPN, CDR2 SVGIG (reference sequence). This CDR3 comprises 13 residues. V lost 1 base and J lost 3, with 7 bases in between. The CDR3 DNA follows: TGTGCCTGGAGTGGGCAAATTGGAAACACCATATATTTT. Its protein is CAWSGQIGNTIYF.

The J gene is TRBJ2-1, the V gene TRBV7-8; 12 bases line up with TRBD2. This CDR3 spans 14 amino acids. Per the germline V gene, CDR1 is SGHVS and CDR2 is FQNEAQ. The ends lost 1 base at V and 8 bases at J; junction bases unmatched: 0. As DNA, the CDR3 is TGTGCCAGCAGCTTAGGACTAGCGGGAGATGAGCAGTTCTTC. As protein: CASSLGLAGDEQFF.

V usage is TRBV24-1 and J usage is TRBJ2-5; 11 bases map to TRBD2. CDR1 and CDR2 (germline): KGHDR, SFDVKD. Trimming cost V 4 bases and J 5 bases; bases outside gene matches: 8. The CDR3 extends over 16 amino acids. CDR3 sequence: CATSESLAGGLETQYF. In nucleotides, the CDR3 is TGTGCCACCAGTGAATCCCTAGCGGGAGGATTGGAGACCCAGTACTTC.

This chain connects TRBV10-1 to TRBJ2-3; maybe TRBD2 (5 bases). Germline CDR1 reads WNHNN; CDR2 reads SYGVQD (reference sequence). Deletions cut 4 bases from V and 3 bases from J, with 8 bases between. The CDR3 runs 13 residues. CDR3 bases: TGCGCCAGCAGTGTTGCGGGTACAGATACGCAGTATTTT. It codes for CASSVAGTDTQYF.

The chain joins TRBV3-1 (or the pseudogene TRBV3-2) to TRBJ2-6, with D perhaps TRBD2 (5 bases). This CDR3 region has 19 residues. With 0 bases removed from V and 0 bases from J, the gap between germline ends came to 15 bases. From germline, CDR1 is LGHDT and CDR2 YNNKEL (reference sequence). The CDR3 DNA is TGTGCCAGCAGCCAAGAAACTACTAGTCAGAGCTCTGGGGCCAACGTCCTGACTTTC. Its translation: CASSQETTSQSSGANVLTF.

This rearrangement joins TRBV11-2 to TRBJ2-7; D possibly corresponds to TRBD1 (6 bases). Trimming took 1 base from V and 2 from J, leaving 12 bases between them. Germline CDR1 SGHAT, CDR2 FQNNGV. The CDR3 contains 15 residues. In DNA form, the CDR3 reads TGTGCCAGCAGCTTAGTATCGGACAGCCCCTACGAGCAGTACGTC. Translated: CASSLVSDSPYEQYV.

The V call is TRBV4-1, the J call TRBJ2-3; D unclear. V was trimmed by 4 bases and J by 0 bases, leaving 11 bases between them. From germline, CDR1 is MGHRA and CDR2 YSYEKL. This CDR3 spans 15 amino acids. In nucleotides, the CDR3 is TGCGCCAGCAGCCCCGGGTGGATTAGCACAGATACGCAGTATTTT. This codes for CASSPGWISTDTQYF.